The 19 T cell receptor beta chains below were found in one sample sequenced in a study of cytomegalovirus exposure and HLA in healthy donors. Profiled with immunoSEQ multiplex PCR; TCRdb holds only in-frame clones, not every one. The sample has roughly 150,000 clones, approximately 90% seen once. The sequencing sample was made of PBMCs. The receptors originated from a man between 18 and 29 years old in good health and CMV-seronegative.

The CDR3 is CASSPTRNYEQYF. The CDR3 nucleotides are TGTGCCAGCTCACCAACGAGGAACTACGAGCAGTACTTC. This chain links TRBV18 with TRBJ2-7; the D is unclear. This CDR3 is 13 amino acids long. Trimming removed 2 bases at V and 3 bases at J, with 8 bases between. Germline V gene data show CDR1 as KGHSH and CDR2 as LQKENI.

There are a few counts of this clone. The CDR3 DNA reads TGTGCCAGCAGGGCGGGGCCCCAGGAGACCCAGTACTTC. It specifies CASRAGPQETQYF. This sequence joins TRBV5-4 and TRBJ2-5, with a possible D match to TRBD2 (6 bases). V was shortened by 5 bases and J by 5 bases, with 13 bases between the two germline ends. Germline lookup yields CDR1 SGHNT and CDR2 YYREEE (reference sequence). This CDR3 is 13 amino acids long.

The chain joins TRBV7-3 to TRBJ2-5; a weak D match, TRBD2 (5 bases). Trimming shortened V by 5 bases and J by 2 bases, and 9 bases separated the two germline ends. Germline V lookup: CDR1 SGHTA, CDR2 FQGTGA. The CDR3 is made up of 13 amino acids. The CDR3 nucleotides read TGTGCCAGCAGCCGCCAGCGGCAAGAGACCCAGTACTTC. Its protein product is CASSRQRQETQYF.

The chain uses TRBV5-4 and TRBJ1-1; 7 bases fit TRBD1. Germline V CDR1 and CDR2: SGHNT, YYREEE (reference sequence). The CDR3 contains 14 residues. After removal of 5 bases from V and 6 bases from J, the junction contained 10 bases not matched to a gene. This CDR3 reads CASRRDSAGAEAFF. For the CDR3, the DNA is TGTGCCAGCAGAAGGGACAGTGCCGGGGCTGAAGCTTTCTTT.

The rearrangement links TRBV5-1 to TRBJ1-4, with unresolved D. Deletions cut 4 bases from V and 12 bases from J, with 10 bases between. Germline V gene sequence: CDR1 SGHRS, CDR2 YFSETQ. CDR3 size: 11 residues. In DNA form, the CDR3 reads TGCGCCAGCAGCGACGGGTCTCAACTGTTTTTT. This encodes CASSDGSQLFF.

J is TRBJ1-4 and V is TRBV27, with D uncertain. Trimming shortened V by 3 bases and J by 4 bases, and 6 bases separated the two germline ends. This CDR3 spans 13 amino acids. CDR1 is MNHEY, CDR2 SMNVEV, per germline (reference sequence). CDR3 amino acids: CASSLAVNEKLFF. The CDR3 nucleotides read TGTGCCAGCAGTTTGGCTGTTAATGAAAAACTGTTTTTT.

V and J are TRBV6-6 and TRBJ2-5; 14 bases are a match to TRBD2. Losses at the gene ends were 2 bases for V and 3 bases for J; bases not matched to a gene: 2. Germline CDR1 MNHNY, CDR2 SVGAGI (reference sequence). The CDR3 totals 16 residues. CDR3 nucleotides: TGTGCCAGCAGTTACGGACTAGCGGGGGGCAAAGAGACCCAGTACTTC. It codes for CASSYGLAGGKETQYF.

The chain has TRBV30 and TRBJ1-5, with 8 bases lining up with TRBD1. The CDR3 consists of 14 residues. Germline CDR1 GTSNPN, CDR2 SVGIG (reference sequence). The ends lost 5 bases at V and 6 bases at J; junction bases unmatched: 9. The CDR3 region is CAWARTGIGQPQHF. The CDR3 coding sequence is TGTGCCTGGGCTAGGACAGGGATTGGTCAGCCCCAGCATTTT.

V usage is TRBV12-5 and J usage is TRBJ2-3, with TRBD2 identical over 8 bases. CDR3 length: 15 amino acids. The V gene end was trimmed by 0 bases and the J gene end by 6 bases; junction bases not matched to a gene: 5. The germline V gene encodes CDR1 LGHNT and CDR2 FRNRAP. The CDR3, as DNA: TGTGCTAGTGGTTTGGTAGCGGGAGCAATGGATACGCAGTATTTT. This encodes CASGLVAGAMDTQYF.

This clone was picked up many times. The rearrangement joins TRBV25-1 to TRBJ1-6; a weak D match, TRBD1 (6 bases). V was clipped by 6 bases and J by 4 bases, with 10 bases between them. The CDR3 length is 14 residues. Germline CDR1 is MGHDK and CDR2 is SYGVNS. The CDR3, as DNA: TGTGCCAGCAGCAGACAGGTGTATAATTCACCCCTCCACTTT. This translates into CASSRQVYNSPLHF.

The chain combines TRBV29-1 with TRBJ2-5; D not certain. Per germline, CDR1 SQVTM and CDR2 ANQGSEA. Trimming took off 5 bases at V and 0 bases at J, with 13 bases between the two ends. The CDR3 is made up of 14 amino acids. The CDR3 region is CSVRVTTNQETQYF. The CDR3 DNA is TGCAGCGTTCGGGTAACTACCAACCAAGAGACCCAGTACTTC. Using reference TRBV29-1 and TRBJ2-5 for the parts outside the CDR3, the full variable domain is SAVISQKPSRDICQRGTSLTIQCQVDSQVTMMFWYRQQPGQSLTLIATANQGSEATYESGFVIDKFPISRPNLTFSTLTVSNMSPEDSSIYLCSVRVTTNQETQYFGPGTRLLVL.

The V call is TRBV29-1, the J call TRBJ2-5; tentatively, D is TRBD1 (5 bases). The V and J ends lost 7 bases and 2 bases respectively, with 8 bases between them. CDR3 length: 11 amino acids. Germline V gene lookup returns CDR1 SQVTM and CDR2 ANQGSEA. The CDR3 is CSEKGQETQYF. The CDR3 DNA reads TGCAGCGAGAAGGGGCAAGAGACCCAGTACTTC.

This clone has just a few counts. The genes are TRBV19 and TRBJ1-6; 8 bases are a match to TRBD1. Germline CDR1 reads LNHDA; CDR2 reads SQIVND (reference sequence). This CDR3 has 15 residues. V trimming: 7 bases; J trimming: 9 bases; junction bases outside the gene matches: 11. The CDR3 DNA follows: TGTGCCAGTACCATCCGTCAGGGGGCCGGTTCACCCCTCCACTTT. It codes for CASTIRQGAGSPLHF.

The chain links TRBV5-1 to TRBJ2-1, with D hard to call. The germline V gene encodes CDR1 SGHRS and CDR2 YFSETQ. This CDR3 contains 12 residues. The V and J ends lost 2 bases and 8 bases respectively, with 8 bases between them. For the CDR3, the DNA is TGCGCCAGCAGCTTCCCCAGCGATGAGCAGTTCTTC. This gives the protein CASSFPSDEQFF. The entire variable domain, with the rest obtained from reference TRBV5-1 and TRBJ2-1, is as follows: KAGVTQTPRYLIKTRGQQVTLSCSPISGHRSVSWYQQTPGQGLQFLFEYFSETQRNKGNFPGRFSGRQFSNSRSEMNVSTLELGDSALYLCASSFPSDEQFFGPGTRLTVL.

Only one count was recorded for this clone. The chain is built from TRBV30 and TRBJ1-3; possible D gene TRBD1, 5 bases. Germline-derived CDR1 and CDR2 are GTSNPN and SVGIG (reference sequence). The CDR3 consists of 13 residues. V lost 5 bases, J lost 0 bases, and 8 bases lay in between. CDR3 in DNA: TGTGCCTGGGGACACAGCTCTGGAAACACCATATATTTT. It specifies CAWGHSSGNTIYF.

The chain uses TRBV4-2 and TRBJ1-2, with a tentative D call TRBD1 (6 bases). V lost 6 bases, J lost 6 bases, and 17 bases lay in between. CDR3 length: 14 amino acids. Germline assignment: CDR1 LGHNA and CDR2 YNFKEQ. The CDR3 coding sequence is TGTGCCAGCAGGGACTCGCGCGGGGGCAATGGCTACACCTTC. Translated, it gives CASRDSRGGNGYTF.

This chain joins TRBV6-5 and TRBJ1-4; possibly TRBD1 for D (5 bases). The CDR3 consists of 14 residues. The germline gives CDR1 MNHEY, CDR2 SVGAGI. The V end lost 4 bases, the J end lost 6 bases, and 12 bases lay between the germline ends. The CDR3 sequence: CASSLLGGDEKLFF. Here the CDR3 DNA reads TGTGCCAGCAGTTTACTGGGGGGGGATGAAAAACTGTTTTTT.

The chain has TRBV6-1 and TRBJ1-2; D unresolved. Trimming took 3 bases from V and 8 from J, leaving 10 bases between them. In germline, CDR1 is MNHNS, CDR2 SASEGT. This CDR3 spans 12 amino acids. The CDR3 nucleotides are TGTGCCAGCAGTGACCTTCGGGAAGGCTACACCTTC. This gives the protein CASSDLREGYTF.

The chain joins TRBV7-9 to TRBJ1-5, with D uncertain. The CDR3 consists of 13 residues. V lost 4 bases to trimming and J lost 2 bases, with 6 bases between them. Germline V lookup: CDR1 SEHNR, CDR2 FQNEAQ (reference sequence). CDR3 DNA: TGTGCCAGCAGCTCTCAGGGCAATCAGCCCCAGCATTTT. It translates to CASSSQGNQPQHF.